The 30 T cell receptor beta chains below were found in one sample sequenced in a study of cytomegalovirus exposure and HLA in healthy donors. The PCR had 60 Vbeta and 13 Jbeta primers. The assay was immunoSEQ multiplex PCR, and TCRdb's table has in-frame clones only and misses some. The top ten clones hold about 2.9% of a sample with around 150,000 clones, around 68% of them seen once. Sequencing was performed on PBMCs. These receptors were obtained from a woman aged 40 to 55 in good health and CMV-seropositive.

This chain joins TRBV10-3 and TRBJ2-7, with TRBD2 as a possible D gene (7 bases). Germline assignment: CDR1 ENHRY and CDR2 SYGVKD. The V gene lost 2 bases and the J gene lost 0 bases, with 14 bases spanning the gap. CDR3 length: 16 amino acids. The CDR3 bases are TGTGCCATCAGTGAGGGGGGGGCCTCTATCTCCTACGAGCAGTACTTC. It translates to CAISEGGASISYEQYF.

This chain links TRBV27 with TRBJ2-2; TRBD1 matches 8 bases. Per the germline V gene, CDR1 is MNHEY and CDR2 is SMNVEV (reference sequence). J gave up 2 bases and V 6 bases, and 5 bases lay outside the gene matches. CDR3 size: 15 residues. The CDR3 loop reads CASRPRGLNTGELFF. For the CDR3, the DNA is TGTGCCAGCAGACCCAGGGGGCTCAACACCGGGGAGCTGTTTTTT.

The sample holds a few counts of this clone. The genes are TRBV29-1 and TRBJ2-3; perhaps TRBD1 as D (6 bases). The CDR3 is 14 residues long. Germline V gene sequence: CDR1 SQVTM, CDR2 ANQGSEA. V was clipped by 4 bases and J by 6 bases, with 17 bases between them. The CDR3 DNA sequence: TGCAGCGTTGTACAGGGAATAAGGCTTGATACGCAGTATTTT. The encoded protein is CSVVQGIRLDTQYF.

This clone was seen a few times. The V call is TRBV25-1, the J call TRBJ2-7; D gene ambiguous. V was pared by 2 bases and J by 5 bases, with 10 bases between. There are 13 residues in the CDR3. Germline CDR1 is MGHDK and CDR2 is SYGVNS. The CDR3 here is CASSEGQFHEQYF. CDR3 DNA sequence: TGTGCCAGCAGTGAAGGCCAGTTCCACGAGCAGTACTTC.

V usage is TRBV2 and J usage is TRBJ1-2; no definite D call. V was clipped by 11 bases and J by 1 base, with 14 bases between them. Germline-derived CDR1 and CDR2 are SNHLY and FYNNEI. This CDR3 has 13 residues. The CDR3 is CAVRPGVNYGYTF. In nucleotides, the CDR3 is TGTGCCGTCAGACCGGGAGTTAACTATGGCTACACCTTC.

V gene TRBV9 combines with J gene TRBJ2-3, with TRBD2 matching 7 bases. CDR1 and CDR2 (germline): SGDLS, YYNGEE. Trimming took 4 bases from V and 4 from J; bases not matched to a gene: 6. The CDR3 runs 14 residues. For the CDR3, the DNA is TGTGCCAGCAGCTGGGGGGGGGTGGCAGATACGCAGTATTTT. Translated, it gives CASSWGGVADTQYF. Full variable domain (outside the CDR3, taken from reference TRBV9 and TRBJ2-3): DSGVTQTPKHLITATGQRVTLRCSPRSGDLSVYWYQQSLDQGLQFLIQYYNGEERAKGNILERFSAQQFPDLHSELNLSSLELGDSALYFCASSWGGVADTQYFGPGTRLTVL.

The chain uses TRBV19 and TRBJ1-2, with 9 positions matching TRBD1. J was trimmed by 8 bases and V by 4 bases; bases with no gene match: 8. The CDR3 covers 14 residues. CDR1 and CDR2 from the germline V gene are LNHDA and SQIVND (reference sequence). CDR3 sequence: CASSTDRGMRGYTF. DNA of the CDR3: TGTGCCAGTAGTACCGACAGGGGGATGCGAGGCTACACCTTC. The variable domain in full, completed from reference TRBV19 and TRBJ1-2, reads DGGITQSPKYLFRKEGQNVTLSCEQNLNHDAMYWYRQDPGQGLRLIYYSQIVNDFQKGDIAEGYSVSREKKESFPLTVTSAQKNPTAFYLCASSTDRGMRGYTFGSGTRLTVV.

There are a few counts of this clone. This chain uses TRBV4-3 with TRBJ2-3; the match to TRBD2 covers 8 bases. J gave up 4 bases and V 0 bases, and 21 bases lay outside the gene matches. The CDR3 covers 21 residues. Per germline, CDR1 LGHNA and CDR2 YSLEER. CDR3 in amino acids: CASSQDYRRGVLKDAADTQYF. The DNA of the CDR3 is TGCGCCAGCAGCCAAGATTATCGGCGGGGGGTCCTAAAGGACGCAGCAGATACGCAGTATTTT.

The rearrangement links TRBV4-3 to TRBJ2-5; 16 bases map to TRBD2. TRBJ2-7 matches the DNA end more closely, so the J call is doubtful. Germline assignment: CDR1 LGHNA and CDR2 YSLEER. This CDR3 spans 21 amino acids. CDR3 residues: CASSQGAGTSGRARSMYEQYF. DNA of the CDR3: TGCGCCAGCAGCCAAGGGGCAGGGACTAGCGGGAGGGCCAGGAGTATGTACGAGCAGTACTTC.

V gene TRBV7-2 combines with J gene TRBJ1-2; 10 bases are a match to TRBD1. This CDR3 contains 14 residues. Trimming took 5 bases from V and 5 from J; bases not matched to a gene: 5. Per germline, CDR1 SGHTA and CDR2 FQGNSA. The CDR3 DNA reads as TGTGCCAGCAGCCCCCGACAGGGGGCGTATGGCTACACCTTC. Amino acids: CASSPRQGAYGYTF.

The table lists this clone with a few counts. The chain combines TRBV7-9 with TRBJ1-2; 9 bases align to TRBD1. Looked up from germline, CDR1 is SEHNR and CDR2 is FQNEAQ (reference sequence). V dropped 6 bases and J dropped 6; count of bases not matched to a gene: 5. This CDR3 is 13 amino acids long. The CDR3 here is CASSLRQGDGYTF. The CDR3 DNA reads TGTGCCAGCAGTCTACGACAGGGGGATGGCTACACCTTC.

As DNA, the CDR3 is TGTGCCAGCAGCTTACGACCGGGACAGGATAATTCACCCCTCCACTTT. Translating gives CASSLRPGQDNSPLHF. This chain joins TRBV9 and TRBJ1-6, with 8 bases fitting TRBD1. Germline trimming cut 4 bases from V and 5 bases from J; bases unmatched to any gene: 8. Germline V lookup: CDR1 SGDLS, CDR2 YYNGEE. This CDR3 has 16 residues.

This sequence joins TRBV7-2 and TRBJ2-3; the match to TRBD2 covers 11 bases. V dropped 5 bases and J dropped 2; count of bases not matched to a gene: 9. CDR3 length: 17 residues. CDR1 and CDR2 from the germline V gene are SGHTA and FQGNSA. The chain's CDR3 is CASSLGLAGTVTDTQYF. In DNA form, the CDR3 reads TGTGCCAGCAGCCTCGGACTAGCGGGTACCGTCACAGATACGCAGTATTTT.

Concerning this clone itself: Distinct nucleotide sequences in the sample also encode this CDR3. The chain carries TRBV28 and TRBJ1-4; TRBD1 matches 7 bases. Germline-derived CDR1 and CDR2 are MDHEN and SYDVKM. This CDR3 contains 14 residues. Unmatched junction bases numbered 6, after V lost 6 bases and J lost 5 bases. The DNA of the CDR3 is TGTGCCAGCAGCTCCGGGACAGAAAATGAAAAACTGTTTTTT. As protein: CASSSGTENEKLFF.

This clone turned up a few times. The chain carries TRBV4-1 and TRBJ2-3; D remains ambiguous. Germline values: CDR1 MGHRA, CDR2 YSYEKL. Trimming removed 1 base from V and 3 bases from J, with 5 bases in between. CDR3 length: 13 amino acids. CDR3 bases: TGCGCCAGCAGCCAAGGGCTGACAGATACGCAGTATTTT. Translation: CASSQGLTDTQYF.

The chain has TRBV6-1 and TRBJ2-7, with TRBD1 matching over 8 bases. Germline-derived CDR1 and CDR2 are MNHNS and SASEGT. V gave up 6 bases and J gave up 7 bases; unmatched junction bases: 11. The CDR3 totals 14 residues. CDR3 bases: TGTGCCAGCAGAGTCCCGGGACAGGTGTCTGAGCAGTACTTC. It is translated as CASRVPGQVSEQYF.

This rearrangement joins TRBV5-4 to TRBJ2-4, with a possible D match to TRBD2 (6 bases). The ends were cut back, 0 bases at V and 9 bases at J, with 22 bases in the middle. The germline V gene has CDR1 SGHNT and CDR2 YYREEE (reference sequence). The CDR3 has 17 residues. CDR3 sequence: CASSLGGGAQHGAIQYF. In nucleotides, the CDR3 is TGTGCCAGCAGCTTGGGCGGAGGGGCGCAGCACGGGGCCATTCAGTACTTC.

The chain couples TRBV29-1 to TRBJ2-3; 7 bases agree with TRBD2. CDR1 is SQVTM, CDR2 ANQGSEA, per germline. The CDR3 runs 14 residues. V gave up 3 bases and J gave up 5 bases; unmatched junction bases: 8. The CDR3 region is CSVDFVGEGDTQYF. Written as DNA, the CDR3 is TGCAGCGTTGACTTCGTGGGGGAGGGAGATACGCAGTATTTT.

CDR3 sequence: CASSGGREAQETQYF. Here the CDR3 DNA reads TGTGCCAGCAGTGGGGGAAGGGAGGCCCAAGAGACCCAGTACTTC. The rearrangement joins TRBV2 to TRBJ2-5; weak D call: TRBD2 (6 bases). The CDR3 totals 15 residues. CDR1 is SNHLY and CDR2 is FYNNEI in the germline V gene. V lost 4 bases and J 1 base, leaving 13 bases between the germline ends.

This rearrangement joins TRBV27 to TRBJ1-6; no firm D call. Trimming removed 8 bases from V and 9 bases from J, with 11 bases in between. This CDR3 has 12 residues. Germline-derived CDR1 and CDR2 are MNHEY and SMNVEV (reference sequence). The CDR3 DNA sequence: TGTGCCAGCTCGGAGGGCAGTTCACCCCTCCACTTT. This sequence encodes CASSEGSSPLHF.

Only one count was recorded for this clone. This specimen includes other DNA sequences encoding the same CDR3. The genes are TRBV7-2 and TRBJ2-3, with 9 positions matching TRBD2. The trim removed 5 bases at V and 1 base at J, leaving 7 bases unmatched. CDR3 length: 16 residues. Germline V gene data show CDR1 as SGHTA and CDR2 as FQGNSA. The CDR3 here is CASSPLQRGGTDTQYF. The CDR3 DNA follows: TGTGCCAGCAGCCCCTTGCAGCGGGGGGGCACAGATACGCAGTATTTT.

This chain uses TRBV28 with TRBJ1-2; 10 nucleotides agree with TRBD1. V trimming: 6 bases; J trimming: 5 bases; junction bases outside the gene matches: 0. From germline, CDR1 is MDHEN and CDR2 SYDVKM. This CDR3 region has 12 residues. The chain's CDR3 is CASRGQGYGYTF. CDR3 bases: TGTGCCAGCAGGGGACAGGGGTATGGCTACACCTTC.

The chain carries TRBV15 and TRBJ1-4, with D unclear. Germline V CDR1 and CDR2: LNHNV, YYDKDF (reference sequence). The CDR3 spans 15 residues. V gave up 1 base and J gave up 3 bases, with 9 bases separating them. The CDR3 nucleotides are TGTGCCACCAGCAGAGGAGGTCCAGCTAATGAAAAACTGTTTTTT. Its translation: CATSRGGPANEKLFF. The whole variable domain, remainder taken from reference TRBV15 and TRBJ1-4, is DAMVIQNPRYQVTQFGKPVTLSCSQTLNHNVMYWYQQKSSQAPKLLFHYYDKDFNNEADTPDNFQSRRPNTSFCFLDIRSPGLGDTAMYLCATSRGGPANEKLFFGSGTQLSVL.

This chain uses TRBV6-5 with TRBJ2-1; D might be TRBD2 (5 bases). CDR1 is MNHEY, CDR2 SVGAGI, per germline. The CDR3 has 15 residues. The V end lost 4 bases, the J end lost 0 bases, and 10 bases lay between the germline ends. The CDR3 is CASSSGVTSYNEQFF. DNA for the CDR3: TGTGCCAGCAGTTCCGGGGTAACCTCCTACAATGAGCAGTTCTTC.

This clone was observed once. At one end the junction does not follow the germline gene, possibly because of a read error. This CDR3 is CSSSIEDRMQYF. In DNA, the CDR3 is TGTTCCAGCAGCATAGAGGACAGAATGCAGTACTTC. V gene TRBV7-9 combines with J gene TRBJ2-7; D possibly corresponds to TRBD1 (6 bases). The CDR3 runs 12 residues. Germline-derived CDR1 and CDR2 are SEHNR and FQNEAQ (reference sequence).

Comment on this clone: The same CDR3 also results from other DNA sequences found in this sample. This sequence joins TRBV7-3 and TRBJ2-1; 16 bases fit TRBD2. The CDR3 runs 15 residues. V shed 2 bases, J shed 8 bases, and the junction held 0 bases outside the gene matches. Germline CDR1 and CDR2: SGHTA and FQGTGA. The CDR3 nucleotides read TGTGCCAGCAGCTTAGGGACTAGCGGGAGGGATGAGCAGTTCTTC. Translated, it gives CASSLGTSGRDEQFF.

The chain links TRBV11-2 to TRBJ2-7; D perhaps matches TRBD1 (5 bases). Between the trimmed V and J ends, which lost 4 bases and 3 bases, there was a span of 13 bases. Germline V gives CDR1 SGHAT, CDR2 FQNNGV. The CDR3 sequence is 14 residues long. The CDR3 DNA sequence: TGTGCCAGCAGCTACGACAGTACTTTCTACGAGCAGTACTTC. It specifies CASSYDSTFYEQYF.

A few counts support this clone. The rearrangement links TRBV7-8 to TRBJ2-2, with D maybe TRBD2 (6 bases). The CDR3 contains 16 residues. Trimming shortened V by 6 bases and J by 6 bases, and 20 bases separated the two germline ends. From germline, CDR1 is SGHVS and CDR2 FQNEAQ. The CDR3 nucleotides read TGTGCCAGCAGTTACCTCGGTGCGGGGTCCGCCGGGGAGCTGTTTTTT. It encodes CASSYLGAGSAGELFF.

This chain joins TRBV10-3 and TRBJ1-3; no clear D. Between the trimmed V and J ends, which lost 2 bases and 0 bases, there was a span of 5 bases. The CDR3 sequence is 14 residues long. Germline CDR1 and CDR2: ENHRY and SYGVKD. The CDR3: CAISESFSGNTIYF. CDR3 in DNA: TGTGCCATCAGTGAGAGCTTCTCTGGAAACACCATATATTTT.

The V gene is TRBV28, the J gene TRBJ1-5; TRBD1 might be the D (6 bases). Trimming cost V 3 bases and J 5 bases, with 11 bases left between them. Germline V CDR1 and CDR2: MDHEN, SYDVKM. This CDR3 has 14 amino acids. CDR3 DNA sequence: TGTGCCAGCAGTTTTGGGTACAGGGATCAGCCCCAGCATTTT. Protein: CASSFGYRDQPQHF.